This T cell receptor beta chain is drawn from a study of cytomegalovirus exposure and HLA in healthy donors. Study results and limitations: The sole available immune exposure information was CMV serostatus.

The donors gave bone marrow, and they were healthy. At the time of sampling, donors were nominally healthy, though unrecorded immune exposures were likely. Trimming removed 5 bases from V and 3 bases from J, with 12 bases in between. The CDR3 totals 14 residues. CDR1 is MRHNA and CDR2 is SNTAGT in the germline V gene. In this sample, this clone turned up a few times. Its antigen remains unknown. Both 60 Vbeta primers and 13 Jbeta primers went into the PCR. This table comes from immunoSEQ multiplex PCR, and its TCRdb copy is limited to in-frame clones, with some not included. The table lists 180,000 or so clones, about 80% of them singletons.

This sequence was found in a woman under 40 in good health and CMV-seronegative. The rearrangement uses TRBV6-4 and TRBJ2-3; D is uncertain. The sequencing input was PBMCs. The DNA for the CDR3 is TGTGCCAGCAGTTTAGCTGGTTCGACAGATACGCAGTATTTT. Translated, it gives CASSLAGSTDTQYF.